This TCR beta chain was sequenced during a study of somatic mutations in cytotoxic T cells in rheumatoid arthritis. Study in general: It was right after diagnosis, before any treatment, that patient blood (around 32 ml EDTA) was drawn.

The sample holds a few counts of this clone. Its antigen is still unknown. The CDR3 is made up of 14 amino acids. Per the germline V gene, CDR1 is SGHTA and CDR2 is FQGTGA. V was shortened by 0 bases and J by 7 bases, with 13 bases between the two germline ends. The authors' processing: When patient CD8+ clones larger than 1% were compared with published virus-specific TCRB sequences, few matched. Profiling relied on immunoSEQ multiplex PCR, and the TCRdb table lists in-frame clones only, not all of them. The V and J calls and clone size were taken over from that table, and D and trimming were inferred from the DNA. The sample holds roughly 20,000 clones, around 86% seen once. Notes on the study in general: Patients with a largest CD8+ clone exceeding 20% of CD8+ cells numbered about an eighth of the 65.

Sequences were obtained from CD8+ T cells sorted from blood. The TCR originated in an adult with rheumatoid arthritis. The V gene is TRBV7-3, the J gene TRBJ2-7; D tentatively reads TRBD1 or TRBD2 (6 bases each). CDR3: CASSLTGGMEEQYF. CDR3 sequence (DNA): TGTGCCAGCAGCTTAACCGGGGGCATGGAAGAGCAGTACTTC.